These T cell receptor beta chains were read from a single sample in a study of shared clonotypes between healthy human individuals. Profiled with immunoSEQ multiplex PCR; TCRdb holds only in-frame clones, not every one. The table has approximately 1.5 million clones, roughly 98.5% seen once. The sequencing sample was made of naive CD4+ T cells sorted from blood. Receptor source: a man younger than 40 in good health. CDR3s include the opening cysteine and the closing phenylalanine or tryptophan. A D gene is named only where the DNA matches it firmly. Only part of the rows carry a size: once, few, many, or a class if the clone is expanded.

abundance	v_gene	j_gene	d_gene	CDR3nt	CDR3aa
NA	TRBV11-2	TRBJ2-1	NA	TGTGCCAGCAGCAAAACGAGGGACTTCCACAATGAGCAGTTCTTC	CASSKTRDFHNEQFF
NA	TRBV30	TRBJ2-1	NA	TGTGCCTGGACACCGAGCTCCTACAATGAGCAGTTCTTC	CAWTPSSYNEQFF
NA	TRBV11-2	TRBJ2-3	NA	TGTGCCAGCAGCAGGGACTGGACTCCAGATAGCACAGATACGCAGTATTTT	CASSRDWTPDSTDTQYF
NA	TRBV30	TRBJ1-2	NA	TGTGCCTGGAGTGTATCCGCGAGACTCCGGGAGAATGGCTACACCTTC	CAWSVSARLRENGYTF
NA	TRBV5-4	TRBJ2-4	TRBD2	TGTGCCAGCAGCTTGTTTGCTAGCGGGAGGGCCTTCGACAAAAACATTCAGTACTTC	CASSLFASGRAFDKNIQYF
NA	TRBV5-5	TRBJ2-4	NA	TGTGCCAGCAGCTTGGCTGGGACGTCCCTAGCCAAAAACATTCAGTACTTC	CASSLAGTSLAKNIQYF
NA	TRBV4-3	TRBJ2-1	NA	TGCGCCAGCAGCCAAGATCGTGGGGGGTCCTACAATGAGCAGTTCTTC	CASSQDRGGSYNEQFF
NA	TRBV18	TRBJ2-2	NA	TGTGCCAGCTCACCGCGCCAGGTTGTCGGCACCGGGGAGCTGTTTTTT	CASSPRQVVGTGELFF
NA	TRBV28	TRBJ2-5	TRBD1	TGTGCCAGCTGGCCTTACAGGGGGAGGGAGACCCAGTACTTC	CASWPYRGRETQYF
NA	TRBV2	TRBJ1-1	NA	TGTGCCAGCAGTGATCCAGCCTTGAACACTGAAGCTTTCTTT	CASSDPALNTEAFF
NA	TRBV6-6	TRBJ2-5	NA	TGTGCCAGCAGTTACTCGGGACCCAGGGTTGAGACCCAGTACTTC	CASSYSGPRVETQYF
NA	TRBV28	TRBJ2-3	TRBD2	TGTGCCAGCAAAGGGGCGGGAGAAGGTTTAGATACGCAGTATTTT	CASKGAGEGLDTQYF
once	TRBV9	TRBJ2-1	NA	TGTGCCAGCAGCTCCGAGGGGAGCTCCTACAATGAGCAGTTCTTC	CASSSEGSSYNEQFF
once	TRBV29-1	TRBJ2-5	NA	TGCAGCGTCAAGGACTCCCGCCAAGAGACCCAGTACTTC	CSVKDSRQETQYF
NA	TRBV28	TRBJ1-3	NA	TGTGCCAGCAGCCCCACCTGGATCTCTGGAAACACCATATATTTT	CASSPTWISGNTIYF
NA	TRBV10-3	TRBJ1-5	TRBD1	TGTGCCATCAGACAATGGGACAGGGAATTTCTGCCCCAGCATTTT	CAIRQWDREFLPQHF
NA	TRBV28	TRBJ2-1	NA	TGTGCCAGCAGCCGAAGCGGCTACAATGAGCAGTTCTTC	CASSRSGYNEQFF
NA	TRBV5-5	TRBJ2-1	TRBD2	TGTGCCAGCAGCTGGGGACTAGCACCATCCTACAATGAGCAGTTCTTC	CASSWGLAPSYNEQFF
NA	TRBV5-1	TRBJ1-5	NA	TGCGCCAGCAGCCCAGACGGAAATCAGCCCCAGCATTTT	CASSPDGNQPQHF
NA	TRBV10-3	TRBJ1-5	NA	TGTGCCATCAGTGAGTCGGTGGTTAGCAATCAGCCCCAGCATTTT	CAISESVVSNQPQHF
NA	TRBV18	TRBJ2-1	NA	TGTGCCAGCTCACCACCTCTCTACAATGAGCAGTTCTTC	CASSPPLYNEQFF
NA	TRBV5-1	TRBJ2-3	TRBD1	TGCGCCAGCAGACGGGACAGGGGCGCCTGGTACGATACGCAGTATTTT	CASRRDRGAWYDTQYF
NA	TRBV7-2	TRBJ2-1	NA	TGTGCCAGCAGCTTTAGAGCGAATTCGGGTGAGCAGTTCTTC	CASSFRANSGEQFF
NA	TRBV7-3	TRBJ2-4	NA	TGTGCCAGCAGCTTCTTGAGAACCCCGTGGGACATTCAGTACTTC	CASSFLRTPWDIQYF
NA	TRBV5-1	TRBJ2-7	NA	TGCGCCAGCAGCGCGACCACCTACGAGCAGTACTTC	CASSATTYEQYF
NA	TRBV5-4	TRBJ2-1	TRBD2	TGTGCCAGCAGCGAGACTAGCGCCAACTACAATGAGCAGTTCTTC	CASSETSANYNEQFF
NA	TRBV28	TRBJ2-5	NA	TGTGCCAGCACCTCCCTATTTGGGGCCCCCCCCCAAGAGACCCAGTACTTC	CASTSLFGAPPQETQYF
NA	TRBV5-1	TRBJ2-3	NA	TGCGCCAGCAACGAAGGATCCGGGAAGCTCACAGATACGCAGTATTTT	CASNEGSGKLTDTQYF
NA	TRBV6-5	TRBJ2-7	NA	TGTGCCAGCAGTTACCGCCAGGGGGGTATCTACGAGCAGTACTTC	CASSYRQGGIYEQYF
NA	TRBV10-3	TRBJ2-1	NA	TGTGCCATCAGTGATAGGGATAGTTCGCAGTTCTTC	CAISDRDSSQFF
NA	TRBV30	TRBJ2-5	TRBD2	TGTGCCTGGAGGCCGCTACTAGCGGGCCTTCAAGAGACCCAGTACTTC	CAWRPLLAGLQETQYF
NA	TRBV14	TRBJ2-7	TRBD2	TGTGCCAGCAGCCAGGGACTAGAATCAGAGCAGTACTTC	CASSQGLESEQYF
NA	TRBV28	TRBJ2-1	NA	TGTGCCAGCAACAATGAGCAGTTCTTC	CASNNEQFF
NA	TRBV11-2	TRBJ2-7	TRBD2	TGTGCCAGCAGCTCGGGAGGGACTAGCAGGTACGAGCAGTACTTC	CASSSGGTSRYEQYF
once	TRBV29-1	TRBJ2-1	NA	TGCAGCGTCGAGGATCCCGGCAATGAGCAGTTCTTC	CSVEDPGNEQFF
NA	TRBV7-9	TRBJ2-1	NA	TGTGCCAGCAGGATGTGGGGCGGGATCTACAATGAGCAGTTCTTC	CASRMWGGIYNEQFF
NA	TRBV25-1	TRBJ2-1	NA	TGTGCCAGCAGGATCCGAGAAGAGCAGTTCTTC	CASRIREEQFF
NA	TRBV18	TRBJ1-3	NA	TGTGCCAGCTCACCGCCGACAGGCCTCTCTGGAAACACCATATATTTT	CASSPPTGLSGNTIYF
NA	TRBV5-4	TRBJ2-1	NA	TGTGCCAGCAGCTCCATCCTCTTCCCGGGGCAGGGCAATGAGCAGTTCTTC	CASSSILFPGQGNEQFF
NA	TRBV5-3	TRBJ2-7	NA	TGTGCCAGAAGCGAACAGGGATTCCGGTACTTC	CARSEQGFRYF
NA	TRBV27	TRBJ2-2	NA	TGTGCCAGCAGTTCTAGTGCTATGGGGGGCGGGGAGCTGTTTTTT	CASSSSAMGGGELFF
NA	TRBV18	TRBJ2-7	TRBD2	TGTGCCAGCTCACGGCTAGCGGGAGAGCTCCAGTACGAGCAGTACTTC	CASSRLAGELQYEQYF
NA	TRBV27	TRBJ1-2	NA	TGTGCCAGCAGTTGGCGGACCGGACTAGGCTATGGCTACACCTTC	CASSWRTGLGYGYTF
NA	TRBV7-2	TRBJ2-7	TRBD2	TGTGCCAGCAGCTCATCCGGGACTAGCGGCTACGAGCAGTACTTC	CASSSSGTSGYEQYF
NA	TRBV10-2	TRBJ2-7	NA	TGCGCCAGCAGTGAAACTAGCAGATCCTACGAGCAGTACTTC	CASSETSRSYEQYF
NA	TRBV7-9	TRBJ2-7	NA	TGTGCCACCGACGAGGGGTCGGCGGAGCAGTACTTC	CATDEGSAEQYF
NA	TRBV2	TRBJ2-1	NA	TGTGCCGTCGTCACAGGGATGGCTGATGAGCAGTTCTTC	CAVVTGMADEQFF
NA	TRBV6-5	TRBJ2-7	TRBD2	TGTGCCAGCAGCCTTGGGGGAGGGCCTAACGAGCAGTACTTC	CASSLGGGPNEQYF
NA	TRBV29-1	TRBJ2-5	NA	TGCAGCAAGGGGGGGGGCGGAGAGACCCAGTACTTC	CSKGGGGETQYF
NA	TRBV28	TRBJ1-1	NA	TGTGCCAGCAGCCCTACGAACACTGAAGCTTTCTTT	CASSPTNTEAFF